This T cell receptor beta chain was obtained from a study of blood T cell repertoires in COVID-19. At the level of the study: Sample material is recorded as cDNA or gDNA derived from T cells, B-cell-depleted T cells, or PBMCs.

Produced via immunoSEQ multiplex PCR; TCRdb's table is partial and in-frame only. Of fewer than 85,000 clones in the sample, about 87% were seen once. The CDR3 consists of 12 residues. Germline CDR1 is SGHDN and CDR2 is FVKESK. V lost 1 base and J 8 bases, leaving 8 bases between the germline ends. The V and J genes are TRBV14 and TRBJ1-2; D ambiguous. The sequenced material came from peripheral blood. The TCR sequence derives from a human donor in a cohort sampled during active COVID-19. CDR3 nucleotide sequence: TGTGCCAGCAGCCAAGGGAGGTGGGGCTACACCTTC. Translating it yields CASSQGRWGYTF. Together with reference TRBV14 and TRBJ1-2, the CDR3 gives the full variable domain: EAGVTQFPSHSVIEKGQTVTLRCDPISGHDNLYWYRRVMGKEIKFLLHFVKESKQDESGMPNNRFLAERTGGTYSTLKVQPAELEDSGVYFCASSQGRWGYTFGSGTRLTVV.